Sequencing of this TCR beta chain was carried out in a study of beta chain features in type 1 diabetes. Points from the study as a whole: Significant though moderate, a shortening of TCRB CDR3s appeared in all four CD4+ subsets of Type 1 diabetes patients.

Expressed TCRB transcripts were sequenced after all isolated RNA was converted to cDNA. Profiling relied on immunoSEQ multiplex PCR, and the TCRdb table lists in-frame clones only, not all of them. The profile covers about 160,000 clones, with approximately 62% appearing a single time and 0.08% to 0.09% taken by the ten largest. This clone was detected only a few times. Antigen unknown. Material: naive CD4+ T cells from blood. This clonotype originated in a man aged 30 to 39 with type 1 diabetes.

The CDR3 region has the DNA TGTGCCAGCAGCTTAGTTCGGAGCACAGATACGCAGTATTTT. This translates into CASSLVRSTDTQYF. The chain carries TRBV7-2 and TRBJ2-3; D is ambiguous. Trimming shortened V by 1 base and J by 0 bases, and 5 bases separated the two germline ends. Germline-derived CDR1 and CDR2 are SGHTA and FQGNSA. The CDR3 consists of 14 residues.